This T cell receptor beta chain originates from a study of blood T cell repertoires in COVID-19. As for the study in general: Sites across the United States, Italy and Spain contributed samples from acute and convalescent COVID-19.

With 1 base removed from V and 4 bases from J, the gap between germline ends came to 10 bases. CDR3 length: 14 amino acids. In germline, CDR1 is LNHDA, CDR2 SQIVND (reference sequence). The authors' processing: For nucleated cells, counts were estimated from reference gene primer amplification. Measured with immunoSEQ multiplex PCR; TCRdb has only the in-frame clones, and not every one. Clone size and V and J calls were adopted from that table, with D and trimming inferred from the DNA. The table includes around 260,000 clones, around 81% detected once. Seattle participants joined during active infection and were tracked over time.

The V gene is TRBV19, the J gene TRBJ1-1; D possibly corresponds to TRBD1 (6 bases). Sequencing input: peripheral blood. The source is a person aged 65-85 years with COVID-19, enrolled during active disease. CDR3 loop: CASSIAGVGTEAFF. CDR3 nucleotide sequence: TGTGCCAGTAGTATAGCAGGGGTGGGCACTGAAGCTTTCTTT. The whole variable domain, remainder taken from reference TRBV19 and TRBJ1-1, is DGGITQSPKYLFRKEGQNVTLSCEQNLNHDAMYWYRQDPGQGLRLIYYSQIVNDFQKGDIAEGYSVSREKKESFPLTVTSAQKNPTAFYLCASSIAGVGTEAFFGQGTRLTVV.